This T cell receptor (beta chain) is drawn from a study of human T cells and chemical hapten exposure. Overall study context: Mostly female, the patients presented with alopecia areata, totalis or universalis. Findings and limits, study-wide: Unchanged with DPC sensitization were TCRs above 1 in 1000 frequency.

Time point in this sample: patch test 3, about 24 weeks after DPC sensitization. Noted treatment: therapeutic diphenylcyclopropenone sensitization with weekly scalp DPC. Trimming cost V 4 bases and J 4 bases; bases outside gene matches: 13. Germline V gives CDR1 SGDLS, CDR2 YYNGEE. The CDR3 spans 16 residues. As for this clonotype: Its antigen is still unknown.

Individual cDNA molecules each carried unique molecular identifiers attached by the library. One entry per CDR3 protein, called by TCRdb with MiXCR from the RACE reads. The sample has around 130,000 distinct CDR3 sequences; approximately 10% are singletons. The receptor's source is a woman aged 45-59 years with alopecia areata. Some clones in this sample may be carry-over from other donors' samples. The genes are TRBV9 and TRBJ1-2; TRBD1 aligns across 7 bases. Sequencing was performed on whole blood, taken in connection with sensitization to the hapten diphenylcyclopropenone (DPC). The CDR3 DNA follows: TGTGCCAGCAGCTCCCCCGGGACAGTCGAATTCTATGGCTACACCTTC. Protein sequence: CASSSPGTVEFYGYTF.